This TCR beta chain was recovered during a study of metastatic and nonmetastatic thyroid tumors (dated by TCRdb to 2020 to 2022). Looking at the study overall: Repertoires from peripheral blood and from tumor or nodule tissue samples of malignant and benign thyroid patients were compared.

Overall study results and their limits: TCR beta diversity was reported as significantly higher in malignant tumors than in benign nodules, in both blood and tumor samples.

Spanning cysteine to phenylalanine, the CDR3 consists of 13 amino acids. The entry retains the CDR3 DNA only, 39 bases that are in frame from base 1. V lost 1 base and J lost 2 bases; the stretch between them is 5 bases long. The library was built by means of PCR. Reads for this sample came from an Illumina HiSeq 4000. High-throughput sequencing was used to profile the CDR3 region of the TCR beta-chain in every patient. The published analysis was carried out like this. The researchers built a classifier to tell apart papillary thyroid cancer patients with distant metastasis, based on CDR3 differences among clinicopathological groups. To measure repertoire diversity the researchers used the Shannon index, while the Morisita-Horn index served to gauge how similar the tumor and blood repertoires were. The public reads were run again by TCRdb, first through fastp at Q25 and then through MiXCR, and only productive beta chains were kept. For this entry, the V and J calls and clone size follow TCRdb and not the study's own pipeline. For this sample the table gives some 30,000 clones, of which 4% were detected only once. The top ten clonotypes cover about 21% of the sample.

This clone is termed medium-sized (0.01 to 0.1%). Its antigen is currently not known. No much larger clone exists at a distance of one base, and base qualities are not known. Before undergoing thyroid surgery, none of the patients had been given any kind of treatment. The study retrospectively analysed patient clinical samples collected from the early 2010s to the late 2010s using T-cell receptor beta sequencing. This TCR was recovered from a female donor with papillary thyroid cancer or a benign thyroid nodule (not recorded which). Some clones in this sample may be carry-over from other donors' samples. The V and J segments used are TRBV12-3 or TRBV12-4 and TRBJ1-1; the D gene remains uncertain. Sequencing was done on a sample of blood. The DNA reads as follows: TGTGCCAGCAGTTTAGGTCCTAACACTGAAGCTTTCTTT. Its protein product is CASSLGPNTEAFF.